The text below deals with one TCR beta chain. The sample holds one count of this clone. Its antigen has not been determined. It has no much larger one-base neighbor in the sample; base qualities were not kept. Library preparation employed the immunoSEQ multiplex PCR assay. For the multiplex PCR, a mixture combining 60 forward primers for TCR Vbeta segments and 13 reverse primers for TCR Jbeta segments was used. The CDR3 region of rearranged TCR beta genes was amplified from genomic DNA with a multiplex PCR assay. The amplified TCR beta libraries were sequenced on the Illumina HiSeq System as 87-base-pair reads. Per the authors' processing: Across the 500 to 750 repertoires, a later analysis counted 80 million or so unique TCR beta chains, 9 million to 14 million of which were shared by at least two donors. To remove PCR and sequencing errors, raw reads were error-corrected and collapsed into unique sequences using a nearest-neighbor algorithm that merged closely related sequences. Alignment of CDR3 sequences to IMGT reference sequences was used to assign V, D and J gene segments. For a sequence to be retained, at least a six-nucleotide match to both a V gene segment and a J gene segment was required. Rearrangements were classified as productive when the CDR3 lacked stop codons and remained in frame with V and J, and all other rearrangements were classified as non-productive. Following IMGT convention, CDR3 was defined as the stretch from the second conserved V-encoded cysteine up to the conserved J-encoded phenylalanine. In an earlier analysis of more than 550 of the donors, sequences lacking an unambiguous match to a single V gene segment were excluded. In an earlier analysis of approximately 610 of the donors, V segments were called functional above 56.7% productive rearrangements and were called segregating when the between-donor standard deviation exceeded 5%. A statistical classification framework was built to diagnose cytomegalovirus status from the catalog of TCR beta chain sequences. V and J gene assignment, in a later analysis, came from comparing TCR nucleotide sequences with IMGT/GENE-DB human TR gene sequences. The TCRdist pipeline was used in a later analysis to assign CDR3 sequences and most-parsimonious VDJ recombination scenarios. In a later analysis, every TCR beta chain was defined by the combination of its CDR3 amino acid sequence and its V-gene family, and reads without a unique V-gene family were dropped. A later analysis removed 592 highly shared, low-generation-probability nucleotide sequences to deal with suspected cross-contamination and a sequencing artifact. In a later analysis, a clonal expansion index was calculated for each public chain from normalized within-repertoire ranks of inferred template counts. Generation probabilities in a later analysis came from a VDJ recombination model fitted to out-of-frame rearrangements, and those results were checked against IGoR. In a later analysis, hypergeometric tests were used to score TCR-TCR, TCR-HLA and TCR-CMV co-occurrence, with a repertoire-size bias correction applied to TCR pairs. To estimate false discovery rates, a later analysis permuted the HLA or CMV assignments 20 times. A later analysis grouped co-occurring TCRs with DBSCAN, adding TCRdist sequence similarity when clustering within HLA-allele-positive subsets. Co-occurrence clustering excluded repertoires with fewer than 30,000 or more than 120,000 public chains, plus five with anomalous nucleotide sharing. Sourced from immuneACCESS, this table was stored by TCRdb with only in-frame sequences that have V and J called. A share of the clones is absent; for the studies checked, an unresolved V gene accounts for under half, and the remainder has no known explanation. That table supplies the V and J calls and clone size; D and trimming were determined from the DNA. A total of more than 95,000 clones appear in this sample, 80% to 85% of them only once. The ten largest clones take up about 6.9% of the sample.

The cohort consisted of 666 healthy bone marrow donors. All cohort members were sampled while nominally healthy, although unrecorded immune exposures were likely present. The donor tested CMV seropositive and was one of the 289 seropositive cohort members. Each donor provided a peripheral blood sample, and peripheral blood mononuclear cells were used for TCR beta sequencing. Genomic DNA extraction from the blood cell samples was performed with the Qiagen DNeasy Blood Extraction Kit. These data come from a study of cytomegalovirus exposure and HLA in healthy donors (dated by TCRdb to the late 2010s). Regarding the complete study: In an earlier analysis of 587 of the donors, about 270 Gb of sequence data and 100 million or so unique TCR beta sequences from about 190 million T cells were reported. The aim of the study was to test whether cataloging public T cell receptors could identify signatures of past pathogen exposure. Alongside the repertoire data, information on donor age, sex, ethnicity and CMV serostatus was compiled. Among 398 genotyped donors of the cohort, an average of 235,054 unique TCR beta nucleotide sequences were sequenced per donor, around a sixth of them non-productive. Of the approximately 400 genotyped donors, roughly 80% were placed in the genetic ancestry cluster associated with self-reported Caucasian donors. The number of typed donors differed by locus: 629-630 for A, B, C, DRB1 and DQB1; approximately 520 for DQA1; about 600 for DPA1; and about 450 for DPB1. Five DR-DQ haplotypes were treated as single units for association and clustering because of strong linkage in the cohort. The T cell repertoires of 666 subjects were profiled by immunosequencing and related to cytomegalovirus serostatus. Both class I and class II loci were covered by HLA typing, at four-digit resolution. Rather than using new phenotypic data, the later analysis identified candidate immune exposures from TCR beta sequences and from how often those sequences occurred across donors. A separate validation cohort of roughly 120 different subjects was used in addition to the roughly 620-subject first cohort. To predict cytomegalovirus infection status, the study brought together high-throughput TCR immunosequencing, statistical association of individual TCRs with disease status, and machine learning. About 300 gigabases of sequencing data and tens of millions of unique TCR sequences were included in an early release covering about 600 HLA-typed donors. An earlier analysis of about 620 of the donors applied high-throughput TCR beta sequencing to assess whether each TCR beta V gene segment acted as functional or pseudogenic. A later analysis re-analyzed previously published TCR beta repertoires from approximately 670 donors and added high-resolution HLA genotyping to study TCR occurrence patterns. A later genetic analysis used genome-wide SNP genotypes for about 55% of the 666 donors, treating that subset as a discovery cohort. All discovery cohort repertoires had been generated on a single sequencing platform.

Results and caveats for the whole study, not just this receptor: In a later analysis, the rate of TCR association differed among HLA loci, with DRB1 alleles having the most associated TCRs and HLA-C alleles having the fewest. A later analysis found that HLA-associated TCR beta chains were more clonally expanded and had lower generation probabilities than equally common non-associated chains. The study listed approximately 150 TCR beta chains as associated with cytomegalovirus. A cluster of highly shared sequence variants was judged likely to represent a technical artifact of the sequencing pipeline. A later analysis associated 15,000 to 20,000 TCR beta sequences with specific HLA alleles at a false discovery rate of 0.05. In vitro tests confirmed that a few of the cytomegalovirus-associated TCR beta chains recognize cytomegalovirus antigens. Some IMGT-functional V segments, including TRBV6-2 and TRBV6-3, could not be told apart with the 87-base-pair reads, so those segments were excluded. For the cohort, immune exposure information was limited to CMV serostatus. A further reported finding was that TCR beta sequences accurately predicted the HLA-A and HLA-B alleles for most subjects in the first cohort. An association between a missense DCLRE1C variant and V-gene and J-gene trimming of TCR beta chains was found in a later genetic analysis and replicated in an independent cohort. Linkage disequilibrium might explain the correlated functional status among segregating V segments, but an unknown experimental factor could not be ruled out. Sequencing depth was assumed to be roughly uniform across donors in the presence/absence analyses, though that assumption may not hold. The cohort was sequenced for TCR beta chains only, and without alpha or paired-chain data the features that could be detected were limited. A later genetic analysis reported fewer N-insertions in productive TCRs among donors in an Asian-associated ancestry cluster than the approximately 700-donor mean. Broadly in line with IMGT annotations, most TCR beta V segments showed up in productive rearrangements about 87% or about 30% of the time in an earlier analysis of roughly 590 of the donors. In a later analysis, several top co-occurrence clusters were reported to appear linked to parvovirus B19, influenza, CMV and Epstein-Barr virus. Strong co-occurrence of HLA alleles, especially DR and DQ, made assigning TCR associations to individual alleles difficult. It was suggested by the authors that the approach could potentially be generalized to other disease states and immunological phenotypes. Across donors, most TCR sequences were observed very rarely, whereas some public TCRs were present in many individuals. Because counts were too low, seventeen rarely observed V segments, including chromosome 9 orphons, were excluded from the earlier analysis of some 590 of the donors. Because HLA typing was missing for some donors at each locus, association tests included only the typed subset. The classifier was reported to diagnose cytomegalovirus status with high specificity and sensitivity in both the original and validation cohorts. A later analysis found that most CMV-associated TCR beta chains appeared HLA-restricted, with HLA associations seemingly driven largely by CMV exposure.

V loses 0 bases of germline sequence and J loses 2 bases, and the interval between the two ends is 20 bases. CDR1 is given as LGHNA and CDR2 as YSLEER, both from the germline V gene. The CDR3 goes from the cysteine to the phenylalanine over 18 residues. Here the CDR3 DNA is all that survives: 54 bases in frame from base 1. The chain is made from TRBV4-3 and TRBJ2-7, with a tentative D gene TRBD1 over 7 matching bases. The sequencing sample was made of PBMCs. This TCR derives from a man aged 30-40 years in good health and CMV-seropositive. The DNA sequence is given as TGCGCCAGCAGCCAAGAATGGATATCGGCAGGGGGGACCTACGAGCAGTACTTC. The encoded protein is CASSQEWISAGGTYEQYF.